Below are 8 T cell receptor beta chains sequenced from a single sample in a study of blood T cell repertoires in COVID-19. Profiled with immunoSEQ multiplex PCR; TCRdb holds only in-frame clones, not every one. The sample yields approximately 72,000 clones, roughly nine tenths seen once. Material: peripheral blood. The receptors derive from a man between 60 and 70 years old with acute or convalescent COVID-19.

The chain recombines TRBV12-3 or TRBV12-4 with TRBJ2-3; D is possibly TRBD2 (6 bases). This CDR3 contains 13 residues. Trimming shortened V by 3 bases and J by 4 bases, and 8 bases separated the two germline ends. The CDR3 region is CASSFRLADTQYF. The DNA of the CDR3 is TGTGCCAGCAGTTTCCGACTAGCAGATACGCAGTATTTT.

V and J are TRBV30 and TRBJ1-3; possible D gene TRBD1, 6 bases. The V gene lost 3 bases and the J gene lost 4 bases, with 10 bases spanning the gap. Germline V CDR1 and CDR2: GTSNPN, SVGIG (reference sequence). The CDR3 length is 13 residues. The CDR3 bases are TGTGCCTGGAGGGCAGGGGTCGGAAACACCATATATTTT. As protein: CAWRAGVGNTIYF.

The rearrangement links TRBV12-3 or TRBV12-4 to TRBJ1-3, with no clear D. The germline V and J ends were trimmed by 7 bases and 4 bases, with 5 bases remaining between them. The CDR3 is made up of 11 amino acids. Here the CDR3 DNA reads TGTGCCAGCAATATCGGAAACACCATATATTTT. Its protein is CASNIGNTIYF.

V usage is TRBV1 and J usage is TRBJ2-3; whether TRBD2, the table's D call, matches the DNA was not checked. TRBV1 is a pseudogene segment. The CDR3 extends over 15 amino acids. The CDR3 nucleotides are TGCACCAGACCCCTCCCACTAGCGATTGGGGATACGCAGTATTTT. Translating gives CTRPLPLAIGDTQYF.

This chain joins TRBV9 and TRBJ2-7, with a possible D match to TRBD1 (6 bases). Between the trimmed V and J ends, which lost 0 bases and 7 bases, there was a span of 11 bases. CDR1 is SGDLS and CDR2 is YYNGEE in the germline V gene. The CDR3 is 13 amino acids. The DNA for the CDR3 is TGTGCCAGCAGCGTAGAGGGGGACCGGGAGCAGTACTTC. Protein sequence: CASSVEGDREQYF.

The rearrangement uses TRBV6-2 or TRBV6-3 and TRBJ2-3; unclear D gene. Trimming took 2 bases from V and 4 from J, leaving 10 bases between them. CDR3 length equals 14 residues. Germline V gene sequence: CDR1 MNHEY, CDR2 SVGEGT. The CDR3 is CASSYPRVPDTQYF. CDR3 in DNA: TGTGCCAGCAGTTACCCACGAGTCCCAGATACGCAGTATTTT.

This clone was counted between two and nine times. The chain links TRBV9 to TRBJ2-7, with 9 positions matching TRBD1. The CDR3 consists of 13 residues. The J segment lost 9 bases and the V segment lost 3 bases, leaving 7 bases of the junction unmatched. From germline, CDR1 is SGDLS and CDR2 YYNGEE. CDR3 sequence: CASSARDRAAQYF. CDR3 coding DNA: TGTGCCAGCAGCGCACGGGACAGGGCTGCGCAGTACTTC.

The chain recombines TRBV6-2 or TRBV6-3 with TRBJ1-2; 8 bases align to TRBD1. The CDR3 has 12 residues. Trimming removed 5 bases from V and 5 bases from J; junction bases left unmatched: 1. CDR1 is MNHEY, CDR2 SVGEGT, per germline. The CDR3 nucleotides read TGTGCCAGCAGTGACAGGGGATATGGCTACACCTTC. Encoded protein: CASSDRGYGYTF.